The rows below give T cell receptor beta chains drawn from one sample of a study of T cell repertoires in cytomegalovirus infection. A single record per CDR3 protein comes from TCRdb applying MiXCR to the reads. The sample consists of fewer than 300,000 distinct CDR3 sequences, about 25% of them appearing once. Sequenced input: PBMCs. These receptors originate from a human donor in good health (CMV status not recorded). Some clones in this sample may be carry-over from other donors' samples. CDR3s include the opening cysteine and the closing phenylalanine or tryptophan. Each record gives: clone size, V gene, J gene, D gene, CDR3 DNA, CDR3 protein. A D gene is named only where the DNA matches it firmly. For some rows the clone size is stated as once, few or many, or as a class when expanded; others skip it.

clone_size: few; v_call: TRBV12-3/TRBV12-4; j_call: TRBJ2-5; d_call: -; cdr3_nt: TGTGCCAGCAGTTTAGGTCGAGGGGAACTAGTGGTGGAGACCCAGTACTTC; cdr3_aa: CASSLGRGELVVETQYF
clone_size: many; v_call: TRBV29-1; j_call: TRBJ2-1; d_call: -; cdr3_nt: TGCAGCGTCGAGACCTACAATGAGCAGTTCTTC; cdr3_aa: CSVETYNEQFF
clone_size: -; v_call: TRBV6-1; j_call: TRBJ2-3; d_call: TRBD1; cdr3_nt: TGTGCCAGCAGCGCCCTTGGGACAGGGGGCACAGATACGCAGTATTTT; cdr3_aa: CASSALGTGGTDTQYF
clone_size: many; v_call: TRBV7-2; j_call: TRBJ2-1; d_call: TRBD2; cdr3_nt: TGTGCCAGCAGCTTAATTAGCGGGGGCTACAATGAGCAGTTCTTC; cdr3_aa: CASSLISGGYNEQFF
clone_size: many; v_call: TRBV7-6; j_call: TRBJ1-5; d_call: -; cdr3_nt: TGTGCCAGCAGCTTAGCCCCCCCGACAGGCACGAGCCAGCCCCAGCATTTT; cdr3_aa: CASSLAPPTGTSQPQHF
clone_size: few; v_call: TRBV7-7; j_call: TRBJ2-5; d_call: TRBD1; cdr3_nt: TGTGCTAGCAGCTCGACTGCCGGGACAGGGGAAGAGACCCAGTACTTC; cdr3_aa: CASSSTAGTGEETQYF
clone_size: many; v_call: TRBV7-2; j_call: TRBJ2-1; d_call: -; cdr3_nt: TGTGCCAGCATCCCTCGACGGGAGACTACCGCCGCATTCCATGAGCAGTTCTTC; cdr3_aa: CASIPRRETTAAFHEQFF
clone_size: -; v_call: TRBV20-1; j_call: TRBJ2-3; d_call: TRBD2; cdr3_nt: TGCAGTGCTAGAGATCAGCGGGAGGCGAATACGCAGTATTTT; cdr3_aa: CSARDQREANTQYF
clone_size: few; v_call: TRBV7-9; j_call: TRBJ1-4; d_call: -; cdr3_nt: TGTGCCAGCAGCTTAGCAAAGGTTAATGAAAAACTGTTTTTT; cdr3_aa: CASSLAKVNEKLFF
clone_size: -; v_call: TRBV28; j_call: TRBJ2-2; d_call: -; cdr3_nt: TGTGCCAGCAGACAATACACCGGGGAGCTGTTTTTT; cdr3_aa: CASRQYTGELFF
clone_size: -; v_call: TRBV7-9; j_call: TRBJ1-1; d_call: -; cdr3_nt: TGTGCCAGCAGCCCTCGGGCCCCTCTTAACACTGAAGCTTTCTTT; cdr3_aa: CASSPRAPLNTEAFF
clone_size: few; v_call: TRBV6-1; j_call: TRBJ1-1; d_call: TRBD1; cdr3_nt: TGTGCCAGCACAAGACAGGGGACGGCTTTCTTT; cdr3_aa: CASTRQGTAFF
clone_size: -; v_call: TRBV7-2; j_call: TRBJ2-3; d_call: TRBD2; cdr3_nt: TGTGCCAGCAGCGTCCGACTAGCGGGACTCACAGATACGCAGTATTTT; cdr3_aa: CASSVRLAGLTDTQYF
clone_size: -; v_call: TRBV10-3; j_call: TRBJ1-5; d_call: -; cdr3_nt: TGTGCCAGCAGCGACAGTTTTCAGCCCCAGCATTTT; cdr3_aa: CASSDSFQPQHF
clone_size: many; v_call: TRBV7-2; j_call: TRBJ1-2; d_call: -; cdr3_nt: TGTGCCAGCACCCTGCCGGTTGGCTATGGCTACACCTTC; cdr3_aa: CASTLPVGYGYTF
clone_size: -; v_call: TRBV20-1; j_call: TRBJ2-7; d_call: TRBD2; cdr3_nt: TGCAGTGCTAGAAAAGCGGGGGGGCTACTCTCGGAGCAGTACTTC; cdr3_aa: CSARKAGGLLSEQYF
clone_size: few; v_call: TRBV28; j_call: TRBJ2-1; d_call: -; cdr3_nt: TGTGCCAGCACCTATATGAGTGAGCAGTTCTTC; cdr3_aa: CASTYMSEQFF
clone_size: few; v_call: TRBV28; j_call: TRBJ1-5; d_call: -; cdr3_nt: TGTGCCAGCAGAGCCCCGAGGGCAGGGAGGGGTCAGCCCCAGCATTTT; cdr3_aa: CASRAPRAGRGQPQHF
clone_size: few; v_call: TRBV25-1; j_call: TRBJ2-5; d_call: TRBD2; cdr3_nt: TGTGCCAGCAGTGAGGGACTAGCGGGAGTGGAGACCCAGTACTTC; cdr3_aa: CASSEGLAGVETQYF
clone_size: -; v_call: TRBV9; j_call: TRBJ2-5; d_call: -; cdr3_nt: TGTGCCAGCAGCGTAGACGGGGAGACCCAGTACTTC; cdr3_aa: CASSVDGETQYF
clone_size: few; v_call: TRBV7-4; j_call: TRBJ2-3; d_call: -; cdr3_nt: TGTGCCAGCAGACTCAGCACAGATACGCAGTATTTT; cdr3_aa: CASRLSTDTQYF
clone_size: -; v_call: TRBV6-2/TRBV6-3; j_call: TRBJ2-7; d_call: -; cdr3_nt: TGTGCCAGCACCCGAGGGACGTTATCCTACGAGCAGTACTTC; cdr3_aa: CASTRGTLSYEQYF
clone_size: few; v_call: TRBV6-6; j_call: TRBJ2-5; d_call: TRBD2; cdr3_nt: TGTGCCAGCGGTAGGGCGGGAGGCCAAGAGACCCAGTACTTC; cdr3_aa: CASGRAGGQETQYF
clone_size: few; v_call: TRBV19; j_call: TRBJ2-2; d_call: TRBD2; cdr3_nt: TGTGCCACTAAAAGACTAGCGGGCAACACCGGGGAGCTGTTTTTT; cdr3_aa: CATKRLAGNTGELFF
clone_size: -; v_call: TRBV29-1; j_call: TRBJ2-5; d_call: TRBD2; cdr3_nt: TGCAGCGTTGAAGATGCCCCGGGAGGGACCCAGTACTTC; cdr3_aa: CSVEDAPGGTQYF
clone_size: -; v_call: TRBV7-2; j_call: TRBJ2-1; d_call: -; cdr3_nt: TGTGCCAGCAGCCCGACCCCCAATGAGCAGTTCTTC; cdr3_aa: CASSPTPNEQFF
clone_size: -; v_call: TRBV20-1; j_call: TRBJ2-3; d_call: TRBD2; cdr3_nt: TGCAGTGCTAGAGACCCACGGGGAGCGGGGGGGGCAGATACGCAGTATTTT; cdr3_aa: CSARDPRGAGGADTQYF
clone_size: -; v_call: TRBV20-1; j_call: TRBJ2-5; d_call: TRBD2; cdr3_nt: TGCAGTGCTAGAGATCGGGGGACAGTCGGACTAGCGGACCAAGAGACCCAGTACTTC; cdr3_aa: CSARDRGTVGLADQETQYF
clone_size: many; v_call: TRBV7-2; j_call: TRBJ2-1; d_call: -; cdr3_nt: TGTGCCAGCAGCTTACGAGGCGGGGATGGGAGGCAGTTCTTC; cdr3_aa: CASSLRGGDGRQFF
clone_size: -; v_call: TRBV7-2; j_call: TRBJ2-1; d_call: TRBD2; cdr3_nt: TGTGCCAGCAGGTTAGTGGCGGGAGGGACCTACAATGAGCAGTTCTTC; cdr3_aa: CASRLVAGGTYNEQFF
clone_size: few; v_call: TRBV5-4; j_call: TRBJ2-1; d_call: TRBD2; cdr3_nt: TGTGCCAGCACCCTAGCGGGTAGCTCCTACAATGAGCAGTTCTTC; cdr3_aa: CASTLAGSSYNEQFF
clone_size: many; v_call: TRBV7-2; j_call: TRBJ2-1; d_call: TRBD2; cdr3_nt: TGTGCCAGCAGCGTAGGTGGACTAGCGGGACTCTACAATGAGCAGTTCTTC; cdr3_aa: CASSVGGLAGLYNEQFF
clone_size: -; v_call: TRBV20-1; j_call: TRBJ2-7; d_call: -; cdr3_nt: TGCAGTGCTAGAGATTTGGGATTCTCCTACGAGCAGTACTTC; cdr3_aa: CSARDLGFSYEQYF
clone_size: -; v_call: TRBV7-9; j_call: TRBJ2-7; d_call: -; cdr3_nt: TGTGCCAGCAGCTTCCAACTTCTCTCCTACGTGCAGTACTTC; cdr3_aa: CASSFQLLSYVQYF
clone_size: -; v_call: TRBV20-1; j_call: TRBJ2-1; d_call: -; cdr3_nt: TGCAGTGCTAGAGAACTGCCCTCTAAAGAGCAGTTCTTC; cdr3_aa: CSARELPSKEQFF
clone_size: few; v_call: TRBV28; j_call: TRBJ2-5; d_call: -; cdr3_nt: TGTGCCAGCAGCCTACAGGGCCGCCCAGAGACCCAGTACTTC; cdr3_aa: CASSLQGRPETQYF
clone_size: -; v_call: TRBV19; j_call: TRBJ1-5; d_call: -; cdr3_nt: TGTGCCAGTAGTACCAGGGTTATTCAGCCCCAGCATTTT; cdr3_aa: CASSTRVIQPQHF
clone_size: many; v_call: TRBV7-9; j_call: TRBJ2-3; d_call: TRBD1; cdr3_nt: TGTGCCAGCAGCTTCCGGGACAGGGGGCTTGGAGATACGCAGTATTTT; cdr3_aa: CASSFRDRGLGDTQYF
clone_size: few; v_call: TRBV10-3; j_call: TRBJ2-1; d_call: TRBD2; cdr3_nt: TGTGCCATCAGCCGGGGACTAGCGGGAGAGGGTGAGCAGTTCTTC; cdr3_aa: CAISRGLAGEGEQFF
clone_size: many; v_call: TRBV7-3; j_call: TRBJ2-3; d_call: -; cdr3_nt: TGTGCCAGCAGCTTAACGAAGGGAGATACGCAGTATTTT; cdr3_aa: CASSLTKGDTQYF
clone_size: many; v_call: TRBV6-2/TRBV6-3; j_call: TRBJ1-1; d_call: -; cdr3_nt: TGTGCCAGCAATTACCCGGCAGGGGCGAACACTGAAGCTTTCTTT; cdr3_aa: CASNYPAGANTEAFF
clone_size: few; v_call: TRBV29-1; j_call: TRBJ2-5; d_call: TRBD2; cdr3_nt: TGCAGCGTTGAAGCCCCGGCTAGCGGGACGGGGACCCAGTACTTC; cdr3_aa: CSVEAPASGTGTQYF
clone_size: -; v_call: TRBV11-2; j_call: TRBJ2-3; d_call: -; cdr3_nt: TGTGCCAGCAGTCATAGCCTCGCGACAGATACGCAGTATTTT; cdr3_aa: CASSHSLATDTQYF
clone_size: -; v_call: TRBV20-1; j_call: TRBJ1-1; d_call: TRBD1; cdr3_nt: TGCAGTGCTAGAACAGGGGAGACTGAAGCTTTCTTT; cdr3_aa: CSARTGETEAFF
clone_size: few; v_call: TRBV18; j_call: TRBJ2-7; d_call: -; cdr3_nt: TGTGCCAGCTCACCAAAGGGGCTAGTCCACGAGCAGTACTTC; cdr3_aa: CASSPKGLVHEQYF